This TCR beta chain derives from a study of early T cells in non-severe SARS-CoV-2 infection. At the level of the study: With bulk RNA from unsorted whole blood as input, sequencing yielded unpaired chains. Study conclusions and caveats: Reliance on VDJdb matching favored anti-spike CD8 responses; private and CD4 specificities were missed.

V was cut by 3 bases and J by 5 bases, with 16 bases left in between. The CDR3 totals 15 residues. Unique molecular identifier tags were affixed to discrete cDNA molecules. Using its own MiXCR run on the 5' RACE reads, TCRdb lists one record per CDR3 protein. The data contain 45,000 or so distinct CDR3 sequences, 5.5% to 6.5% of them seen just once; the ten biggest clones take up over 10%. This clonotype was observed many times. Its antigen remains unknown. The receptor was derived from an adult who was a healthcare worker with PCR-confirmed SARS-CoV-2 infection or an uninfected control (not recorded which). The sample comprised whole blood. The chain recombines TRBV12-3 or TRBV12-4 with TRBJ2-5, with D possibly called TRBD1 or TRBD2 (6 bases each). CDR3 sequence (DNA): TGTGCCAGCAGTTTCCACAGGGAGGAGGGTGAGACCCAGTACTTC. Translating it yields CASSFHREEGETQYF.